This T cell receptor beta chain was identified during a study of blood T cell repertoires in COVID-19. Turning to the study itself: Some COVID-19 samples were acute and others convalescent; all came from the United States, Italy and Spain. Sources were T cells, B-cell-depleted T cells, or PBMCs; the material itself was cDNA or gDNA.

Germline V gene lookup returns CDR1 SGDLS and CDR2 YYNGEE. CDR3 length: 17 amino acids. The V end was cut by 4 bases, the J end by 3 bases, with 22 bases between. In the study's own analysis: Amplification with reference gene primers provided the estimates of nucleated cell counts. This table comes from immunoSEQ multiplex PCR, and its TCRdb copy is limited to in-frame clones, with some not included. The V and J calls and clone size come from that table; D and trimming were worked out from the DNA. This table holds roughly 410,000 clones, 70% to 90% found once. Sample: peripheral blood. The J gene is TRBJ1-1, the V gene TRBV9; weak D call: TRBD1 (6 bases). This clonotype was obtained from a man aged 40-49 years with acute or convalescent COVID-19. CDR3 loop: CASSPPRWGREDTEAFF. The CDR3 coding sequence is TGTGCCAGCAGCCCCCCCAGGTGGGGGCGCGAGGACACTGAAGCTTTCTTT.